The source of this T cell receptor (beta chain) is a study of cytomegalovirus exposure and HLA in healthy donors. About the research overall: Earlier results showed 120 million or so unique TCR beta sequences derived from 150 million to 200 million T cells.

Study-level findings and limits: Equally common other TCR beta chains were less clonally expanded than HLA-associated ones, a later analysis found.

Germline trimming cut 7 bases from V and 0 bases from J; bases unmatched to any gene: 6. CDR1 is MNHNS, CDR2 SASEGT, per germline. The CDR3 extends over 15 amino acids. With respect to this clone: Its antigen is unidentified.

PCR amplification relied on 60 Vbeta primers (plus 13 Jbeta primers). The method was immunoSEQ multiplex PCR; TCRdb's version includes in-frame clones alone and lacks a portion of them. The sample has under 100,000 clones; less than 80% are singletons. The chain recombines TRBV6-1 with TRBJ2-3; TRBD2 matches 8 bases. Source material: PBMCs. The receptor was isolated from a man aged 25-40 years in good health and CMV-seronegative. The CDR3 loop reads CASTEAGGSTDTQYF. Written as DNA, the CDR3 is TGTGCCAGCACTGAGGCGGGGGGAAGCACAGATACGCAGTATTTT.